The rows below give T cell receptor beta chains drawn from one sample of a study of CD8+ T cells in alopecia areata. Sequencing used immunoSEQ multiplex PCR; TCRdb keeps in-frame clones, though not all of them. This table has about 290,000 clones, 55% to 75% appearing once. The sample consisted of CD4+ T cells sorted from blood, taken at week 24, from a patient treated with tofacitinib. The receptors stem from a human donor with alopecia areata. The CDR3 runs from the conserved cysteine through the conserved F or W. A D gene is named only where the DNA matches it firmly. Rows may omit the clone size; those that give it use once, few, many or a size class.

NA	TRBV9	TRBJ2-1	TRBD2	CASSPRLAEVNEQFF	TGTGCCAGCAGCCCCCGACTAGCGGAGGTTAATGAGCAGTTCTTC
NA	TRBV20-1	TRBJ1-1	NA	CIPLNTEAFF	TGCATCCCATTGAACACTGAAGCTTTCTTT
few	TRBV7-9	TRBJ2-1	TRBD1	CASNHGQGVPDNEQFF	TGTGCCAGCAATCACGGACAGGGGGTACCGGACAATGAGCAGTTCTTC
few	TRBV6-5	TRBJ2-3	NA	CASTRGATDTQYF	TGTGCCAGCACTAGGGGGGCGACAGATACGCAGTATTTT
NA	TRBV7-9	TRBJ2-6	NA	CASSRSVGNGANVLTF	TGTGCCAGCAGCCGTAGTGTAGGGAATGGGGCCAACGTCCTGACTTTC
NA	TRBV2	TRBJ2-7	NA	CASSVGQQYF	TGTGCCAGCAGTGTAGGTCAGCAGTACTTC
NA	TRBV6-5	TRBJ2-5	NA	CASSYRETQYF	TGTGCCAGCAGTTATCGTGAGACCCAGTACTTC
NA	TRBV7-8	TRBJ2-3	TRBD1	CATVGQGDRPDTQYF	TGTGCCACCGTTGGACAGGGGGACCGTCCAGATACGCAGTATTTT
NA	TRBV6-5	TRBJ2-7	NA	CASSSQATSSYEQYF	TGTGCCAGCAGTTCACAGGCCACAAGCTCCTACGAGCAGTACTTC
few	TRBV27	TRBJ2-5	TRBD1	CASSFLQGGLETQYF	TGTGCCAGCAGTTTCCTACAGGGGGGTCTGGAGACCCAGTACTTC
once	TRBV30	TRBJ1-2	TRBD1	CAWSLTRTGGGYGYTF	TGTGCCTGGAGTTTAACGCGGACAGGGGGCGGTTATGGCTACACCTTC
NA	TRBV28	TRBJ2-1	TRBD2	CASSLVTSGVNEQFF	TGTGCCAGCAGTTTGGTGACTAGCGGTGTCAATGAGCAGTTCTTC
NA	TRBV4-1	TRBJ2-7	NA	CASSQDWFKAYEQYF	TGCGCCAGCAGCCAAGATTGGTTCAAGGCCTACGAGCAGTACTTC
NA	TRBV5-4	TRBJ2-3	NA	CASSSALASTDTQYF	TGTGCCAGCAGTTCCGCCTTAGCGAGCACAGATACGCAGTATTTT
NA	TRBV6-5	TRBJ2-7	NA	CASSSSQGSYEQYF	TGTGCCAGCAGTTCTTCACAGGGTTCCTACGAGCAGTACTTC
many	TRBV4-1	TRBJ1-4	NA	CASSHWTEATNEKLFF	TGCGCCAGCAGCCACTGGACCGAGGCAACTAATGAAAAACTGTTTTTT
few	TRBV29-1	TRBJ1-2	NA	CSVQIPSQGHYGYTF	TGCAGCGTTCAAATACCTTCGCAGGGGCACTATGGCTACACCTTC
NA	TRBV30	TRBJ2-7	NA	CAWSQGGPYEQYF	TGTGCCTGGAGTCAGGGGGGACCCTACGAGCAGTACTTC
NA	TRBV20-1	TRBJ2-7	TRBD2	CSASGTSGLAF	TGCAGTGCTAGTGGGACTAGCGGCCTTGCCTTC
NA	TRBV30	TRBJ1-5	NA	CAWSFQANQPQHF	TGTGCCTGGAGTTTTCAGGCTAATCAGCCCCAGCATTTT
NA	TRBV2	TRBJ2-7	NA	CASSTVYEQYF	TGTGCCAGCAGTACAGTCTACGAGCAGTACTTC
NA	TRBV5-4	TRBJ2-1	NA	CASSSRGGQQYNEQFF	TGTGCCAGCAGCTCCCGCGGGGGACAGCAGTACAATGAGCAGTTCTTC
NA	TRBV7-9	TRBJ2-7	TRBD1	CASSAGTGHDEQYF	TGTGCCAGCAGCGCAGGGACAGGGCATGACGAGCAGTACTTC
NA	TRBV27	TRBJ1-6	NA	CASSKTPYYNSPLHF	TGTGCCAGCAGTAAAACACCCTACTATAATTCACCCCTCCACTTT
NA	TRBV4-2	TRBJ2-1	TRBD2	CASSQRGSGSSYNEQFF	TGTGCCAGCAGCCAAAGAGGGAGCGGGAGCTCCTACAATGAGCAGTTCTTC
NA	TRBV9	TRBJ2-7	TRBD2	CASSPHSSGSSYEQYF	TGTGCCAGCAGCCCCCATTCTAGCGGTAGCTCCTACGAGCAGTACTTC
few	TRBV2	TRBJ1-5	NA	CASSEGYQPQHF	TGTGCCAGCAGTGAAGGGTATCAGCCCCAGCATTTT
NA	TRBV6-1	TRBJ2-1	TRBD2	CASSEARGLAGGHEQFF	TGTGCCAGCAGTGAAGCGCGAGGTCTGGCGGGGGGCCATGAGCAGTTCTTC
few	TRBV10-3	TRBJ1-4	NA	CAISDTATNEKLFF	TGTGCCATCAGTGATACAGCAACTAATGAAAAACTGTTTTTT
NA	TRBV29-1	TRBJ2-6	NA	CSVLSSGANVLTF	TGCAGCGTTTTGAGTTCTGGGGCCAACGTCCTGACTTTC
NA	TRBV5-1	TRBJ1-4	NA	CASSLGQSNEKLFF	TGCGCCAGCAGCTTGGGGCAGAGTAATGAAAAACTGTTTTTT
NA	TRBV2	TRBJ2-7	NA	CASSEYGVNF	TGTGCCAGCAGTGAATATGGTGTCAACTTC
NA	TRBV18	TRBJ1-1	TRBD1	CASSPDRDEAFF	TGTGCCAGCTCACCGGACAGGGATGAAGCTTTCTTT
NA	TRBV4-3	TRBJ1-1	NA	CASSQGQLNTEAFF	TGCGCCAGCAGCCAAGGACAGTTAAACACTGAAGCTTTCTTT
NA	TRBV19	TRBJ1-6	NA	CASSIRGRGSPLHF	TGTGCCAGTAGTATACGAGGGAGAGGTTCACCCCTCCACTTT
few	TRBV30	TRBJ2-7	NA	CALPDPYEQYF	TGTGCCCTGCCAGACCCCTACGAGCAGTACTTC
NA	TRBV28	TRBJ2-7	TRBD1	CASSPAGTGSYEQYF	TGTGCCAGCAGCCCCGCCGGGACAGGGTCCTACGAGCAGTACTTC
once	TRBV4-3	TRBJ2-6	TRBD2	CASSQGGVSGANVLTF	TGCGCCAGCAGCCAGGGAGGGGTCTCTGGGGCCAACGTCCTGACTTTC
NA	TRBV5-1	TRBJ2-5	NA	CASSFGETQYF	TGCGCCAGCAGCTTCGGGGAGACCCAGTACTTC
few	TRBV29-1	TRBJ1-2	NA	CSTDPGRTLNYGYTF	TGCAGCACCGATCCGGGCAGGACCCTTAACTATGGCTACACCTTC
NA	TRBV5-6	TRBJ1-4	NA	CASSLTRDLTEKLFF	TGTGCCAGCAGCTTAACCAGGGACCTAACGGAAAAACTGTTTTTT
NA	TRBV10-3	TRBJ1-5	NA	CAISADEQPQHF	TGTGCCATCAGTGCTGACGAGCAGCCCCAGCATTTT
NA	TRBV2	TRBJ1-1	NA	CASSEDSARNTEAFF	TGTGCCAGCAGTGAAGATTCGGCCAGGAACACTGAAGCTTTCTTT
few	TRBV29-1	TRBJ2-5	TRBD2	CSVEGSGGPQETQYF	TGCAGCGTTGAAGGTAGCGGGGGCCCGCAAGAGACCCAGTACTTC
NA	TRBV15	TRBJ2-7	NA	CATRLGGAQYEQYF	TGTGCCACGCGGTTGGGGGGCGCCCAGTACGAGCAGTACTTC
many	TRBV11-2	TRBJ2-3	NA	CASSLDVGATDTQYF	TGTGCCAGCAGCTTAGACGTGGGGGCCACAGATACGCAGTATTTT
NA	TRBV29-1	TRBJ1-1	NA	CSVVITQLNTEAFF	TGCAGCGTAGTCATCACCCAGCTAAACACTGAAGCTTTCTTT
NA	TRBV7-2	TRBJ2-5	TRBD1	CASSPGTGRETQYF	TGTGCCAGCAGCCCCGGGACAGGTCGGGAGACCCAGTACTTC
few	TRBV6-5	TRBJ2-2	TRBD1	CASSSGTGAEGELFF	TGTGCCAGCAGCTCCGGGACAGGGGCGGAAGGGGAGCTGTTTTTT
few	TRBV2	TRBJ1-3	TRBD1	CASSADRGDLGNTIYF	TGTGCCAGCAGTGCGGACAGGGGAGATCTCGGAAACACCATATATTTT
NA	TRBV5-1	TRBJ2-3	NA	CASSSRWTADTQYF	TGCGCCAGCAGCTCGCGATGGACAGCAGATACGCAGTATTTT
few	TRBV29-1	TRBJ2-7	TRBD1	CSVKGQGTYEQYF	TGCAGCGTGAAGGGACAGGGAACCTACGAGCAGTACTTC
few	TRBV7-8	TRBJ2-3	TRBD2	CASSLSTSGHTDTQYF	TGTGCCAGCAGCCTTTCGACTAGCGGGCACACAGATACGCAGTATTTT
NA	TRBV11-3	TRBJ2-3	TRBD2	CASSFSGGTQYF	TGTGCCAGCAGCTTCTCGGGAGGTACGCAGTATTTT
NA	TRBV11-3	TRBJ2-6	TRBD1	CASSLGGTAGANVLTF	TGTGCCAGCAGCTTAGGGGGGACAGCCGGGGCCAACGTCCTGACTTTC
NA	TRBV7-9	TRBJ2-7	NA	CASSLAQAGEQYF	TGTGCCAGCAGCTTAGCCCAGGCTGGCGAGCAGTACTTC